This T cell receptor beta chain was sequenced in a study of post-analysis software for immune sequencing data. Study-wide results and limits: Roughly five TRBV segments appeared more often in patients than in controls, and TRBV5-6, TRBV5-1 and TRBV20-1 were among these.

TCR beta libraries were prepared from cDNA with unique molecular identifiers. One entry per CDR3 protein, called by TCRdb with MiXCR from the PCR reads. This sample yields some 800,000 distinct CDR3 sequences, of which about 45% are seen a single time; around 4.7% belongs to the top ten. V was clipped by 4 bases and J by 0 bases; unmatched bases: 9. Germline V gene lookup returns CDR1 SEHNR and CDR2 FQNEAQ (reference sequence). The CDR3 is 19 residues long. Worth noting for this clonotype: Its target is unknown.

The receptor was derived from a girl aged 5-17 years with multiple sclerosis. V is TRBV7-9 and J is TRBJ2-1; TRBD2 matches 13 bases. The sequenced sample consisted of blood. The CDR3 DNA reads as TGTGCCAGCAGCTCCCCGGGACTAGCGGGAATTAGCTCCTACAATGAGCAGTTCTTC. As protein: CASSSPGLAGISSYNEQFF. The complete variable domain, with remaining parts taken from reference TRBV7-9 and TRBJ2-1, reads DTGVSQNPRHKITKRGQNVTFRCDPISEHNRLYWYRQTLGQGPEFLTYFQNEAQLEKSRLLSDRFSAERPKGSFSTLEIQRTEQGDSAMYLCASSSPGLAGISSYNEQFFGPGTRLTVL.